This T cell receptor beta chain was profiled in a study of CD8 T cells in Susac syndrome. RNA amounts of roughly 0.45 to 1 ug underwent reverse transcription with random hexamers. TCRdb processed the immunoSEQ multiplex PCR reads anew with MiXCR; each CDR3 protein has one entry. This table has over 150,000 distinct CDR3 sequences, roughly 92% appearing once. The CDR3 extends over 14 amino acids. Trimming removed 4 bases at V and 2 bases at J, with 9 bases between. CDR1 and CDR2 (germline): DFQATT, SNEGSKA (reference sequence). Sequencing was performed on CD4+ T cells from PBMCs. The chain carries TRBV20-1 and TRBJ2-6; D may be TRBD1 (6 bases). The origin of this receptor is a human donor with multiple sclerosis. Written as DNA, the CDR3 is TGCAGTGCTATACAGGGAGCTGGGGCCAACGTCCTGACTTTC. It encodes CSAIQGAGANVLTF.